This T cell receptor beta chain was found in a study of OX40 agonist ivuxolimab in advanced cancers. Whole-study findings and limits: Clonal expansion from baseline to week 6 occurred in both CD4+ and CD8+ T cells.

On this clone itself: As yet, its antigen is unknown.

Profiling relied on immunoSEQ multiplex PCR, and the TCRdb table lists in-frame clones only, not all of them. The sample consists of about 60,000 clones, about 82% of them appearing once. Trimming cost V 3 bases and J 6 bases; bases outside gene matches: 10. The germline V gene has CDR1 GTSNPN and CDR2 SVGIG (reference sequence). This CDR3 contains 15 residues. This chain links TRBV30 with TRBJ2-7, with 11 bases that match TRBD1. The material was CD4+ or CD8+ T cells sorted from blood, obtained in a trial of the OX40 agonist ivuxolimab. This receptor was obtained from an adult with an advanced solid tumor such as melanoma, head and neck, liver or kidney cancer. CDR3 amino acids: CAWSRGTGGKGEQYF. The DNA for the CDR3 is TGTGCCTGGAGCAGAGGGACAGGGGGGAAAGGCGAGCAGTACTTC.